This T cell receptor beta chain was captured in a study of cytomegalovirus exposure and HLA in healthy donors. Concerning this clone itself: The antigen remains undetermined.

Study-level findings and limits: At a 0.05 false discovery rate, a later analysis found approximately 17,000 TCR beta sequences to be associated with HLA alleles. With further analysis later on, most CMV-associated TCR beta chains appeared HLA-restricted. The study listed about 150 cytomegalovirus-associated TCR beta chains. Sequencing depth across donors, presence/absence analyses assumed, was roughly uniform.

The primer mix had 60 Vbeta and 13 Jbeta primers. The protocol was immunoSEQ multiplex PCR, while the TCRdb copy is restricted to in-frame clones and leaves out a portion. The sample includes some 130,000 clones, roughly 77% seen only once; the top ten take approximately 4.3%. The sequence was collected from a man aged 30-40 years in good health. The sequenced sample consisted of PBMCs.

CDR3 DNA sequence: TGTGCCAGCAGCCCTGGGGGGGATGAGCAGTTCTTC. Translation gives CASSPGGDEQFF. The chain couples TRBV7-2 to TRBJ2-1, with 7 bases identical to TRBD2. Germline values: CDR1 SGHTA, CDR2 FQGNSA. The CDR3 sequence is 12 residues long. V was pared by 5 bases and J by 8 bases, with 3 bases of the junction left unmatched. The complete variable domain, with remaining parts taken from reference TRBV7-2 and TRBJ2-1, reads GAGVSQSPSNKVTEKGKDVELRCDPISGHTALYWYRQSLGQGLEFLIYFQGNSAPDKSGLPSDRFSAERTGGSVSTLTIQRTQQEDSAVYLCASSPGGDEQFFGPGTRLTVL.